The rows below give T cell receptor beta chains drawn from one sample of a study of blood T cell repertoires in COVID-19. Assay used: immunoSEQ multiplex PCR; TCRdb lists only in-frame clones, some missing. The table includes about 210,000 clones, roughly 82% detected once. The sample taken for sequencing was peripheral blood. These receptors were obtained from a woman aged 40-49 years with acute or convalescent COVID-19. The CDR3 runs from the conserved cysteine through the conserved F or W. D genes are given only for firm matches. Rows may omit the clone size; those that give it use once, few, many or a size class.

V	J	D	size	CDR3	DNA
TRBV9	TRBJ1-5	TRBD1	-	CASSHGQGQPQHF	TGTGCCAGCAGTCATGGACAGGGCCAGCCCCAGCATTTT
TRBV14	TRBJ1-6	-	-	CASSRSPGMNSPLHF	TGTGCCAGCAGCCGATCCCCAGGGATGAATTCACCCCTCCACTTT
TRBV19	TRBJ2-1	-	-	CASSIKPSSYNEQFF	TGTGCCAGTAGTATTAAACCGAGCTCCTACAATGAGCAGTTCTTC
TRBV14	TRBJ2-1	TRBD2	-	CASRTSGSGNNKQFF	TGTGCCAGCAGGACTAGCGGGTCTGGGAACAATAAGCAGTTCTTC
TRBV6-2/TRBV6-3	TRBJ2-2	TRBD1	-	CASSFRGTGGPTGELFF	TGTGCCAGCAGTTTTCGAGGGACAGGGGGACCAACCGGGGAGCTGTTTTTT
TRBV7-2	TRBJ1-1	-	-	CASSFLGGTEAFF	TGTGCCAGCAGCTTTTTAGGGGGCACTGAAGCTTTCTTT
TRBV12-5	TRBJ1-5	TRBD1	-	CASGFGQGPNQPQHF	TGTGCTAGTGGTTTTGGACAGGGACCCAATCAGCCCCAGCATTTT
TRBV6-1	TRBJ1-2	-	-	CASSEVTGNGYTF	TGTGCCAGCAGTGAAGTTACAGGGAATGGCTACACCTTC
TRBV3-1/TRBV3-2	TRBJ1-1	-	-	CASSRGQNTEAFF	TGTGCCAGCAGCCGGGGGCAGAACACTGAAGCTTTCTTT
TRBV27	TRBJ2-5	TRBD1	-	CASSFLGGSRSETQYF	TGTGCCAGCAGTTTTTTAGGGGGCAGTAGATCAGAGACCCAGTACTTC
TRBV23-1	TRBJ1-5	TRBD1	-	CASARGTGGYQPQHF	TGCGCCAGCGCCCGAGGGACAGGGGGTTATCAGCCCCAGCATTTT
TRBV2	TRBJ2-7	-	-	CASTRVSYEQYF	TGTGCCAGCACTCGGGTTTCCTACGAGCAGTACTTC
TRBV27	TRBJ1-1	TRBD1	-	CATVDRGRADTEAFF	TGTGCCACGGTTGACAGGGGGCGAGCAGACACTGAAGCTTTCTTT
TRBV23-1	TRBJ1-1	TRBD1	-	CASTRKIGQGRNSIDTEAFF	TGCGCCAGCACTAGAAAGATAGGACAGGGGAGAAATAGTATCGACACTGAAGCTTTCTTT
TRBV7-5	TRBJ1-5	-	-	CARSLRTGSNQPQHF	TGTGCCAGAAGCTTACGGACAGGGAGCAATCAGCCCCAGCATTTT
TRBV27	TRBJ2-7	-	once	CASTPGRGHEQYF	TGTGCCAGCACCCCAGGCAGGGGTCACGAGCAGTACTTC
TRBV2	TRBJ2-5	-	-	CASRTPFGGQETQYF	TGTGCCAGCAGGACCCCGTTCGGGGGACAAGAGACCCAGTACTTC
TRBV27	TRBJ1-6	-	-	CASSTIQGSPLHF	TGTGCCAGCAGTACCATCCAGGGGTCACCCCTCCACTTT
TRBV7-9	TRBJ2-3	TRBD2	few	CASSLTGGRTTDTQYF	TGTGCCAGCAGCTTAACTGGCGGGAGGACCACAGATACGCAGTATTTT
TRBV7-2	TRBJ1-2	TRBD1	few	CASGGQGAAYGYTF	TGTGCCAGCGGGGGACAGGGAGCCGCCTATGGCTACACCTTC
TRBV11-2	TRBJ1-4	-	-	CASSLDLLKKLFF	TGTGCCAGCAGCTTAGATTTACTTAAAAAACTGTTTTTT
TRBV7-9	TRBJ2-1	-	-	CASSFGVGRGHNEQFF	TGTGCCAGCAGCTTTGGGGTAGGCAGGGGACACAATGAGCAGTTCTTC
TRBV29-1	TRBJ2-2	TRBD1	-	CSVRDRRNTGELFF	TGCAGCGTGAGGGACAGGCGGAACACCGGGGAGCTGTTTTTT
TRBV5-1	TRBJ2-1	TRBD2	-	CASRPGLAGDYNEQFF	TGCGCCAGCAGACCGGGACTAGCGGGAGACTACAATGAGCAGTTCTTC
TRBV15	TRBJ2-3	TRBD2	-	CATSTRLAGARDTQYF	TGTGCCACCAGCACCCGACTAGCGGGAGCTCGAGATACGCAGTATTTT
TRBV5-6	TRBJ2-7	TRBD2	-	CASSPPPGGRREQYF	TGTGCCAGCAGTCCACCCCCGGGGGGGCGCAGGGAGCAGTACTTC
TRBV9	TRBJ1-3	TRBD1	-	CASSSSQGTGILKDIGNTIYF	TGTGCCAGCAGCTCCTCCCAGGGGACAGGGATACTTAAAGATATTGGAAACACCATATATTTT
TRBV6-6	TRBJ2-6	-	once	CASSRSNSRTDSSGANVLTF	TGTGCCAGCAGCCGATCCAATTCGAGGACAGACAGCTCTGGGGCCAACGTCCTGACTTTC
TRBV7-6	TRBJ2-3	-	once	CASSFQPGEGTDTQYF	TGTGCCAGCAGCTTTCAACCTGGGGAGGGCACAGATACGCAGTATTTT
TRBV27	TRBJ2-3	TRBD1	-	CASRTGVRITDTQYF	TGTGCCAGCAGGACAGGGGTAAGGATCACAGATACGCAGTATTTT
TRBV19	TRBJ2-3	TRBD1	-	CASSIYQGEPRMSTDTQYF	TGTGCCAGTAGTATATATCAGGGGGAGCCTAGGATGAGCACAGATACGCAGTATTTT
TRBV11-2	TRBJ2-2	-	-	CASSLTDVGRATSTGELFF	TGTGCCAGCAGCTTAACGGACGTGGGCAGGGCTACGAGCACCGGGGAGCTGTTTTTT
TRBV7-2	TRBJ1-2	TRBD1	-	CASSAGQTYGYTF	TGTGCCAGCAGCGCGGGACAGACCTATGGCTACACCTTC
TRBV4-3	TRBJ1-1	-	-	CASSRGDRNSNTEAFF	TGCGCCAGCAGCCGGGGAGACAGGAATTCTAACACTGAAGCTTTCTTT
TRBV5-6	TRBJ2-1	TRBD1	-	CASSSDRVGLNEQFF	TGTGCCAGCAGCTCGGACAGGGTGGGGCTCAATGAGCAGTTCTTC
TRBV30	TRBJ1-2	-	once	CAWSEPGLVDYGYTF	TGTGCCTGGAGTGAGCCGGGACTCGTGGACTATGGCTACACCTTC
TRBV4-2	TRBJ2-7	-	-	CASTRQGEGEQYF	TGTGCCAGCACCCGACAAGGAGAGGGCGAGCAGTACTTC